This record covers a single T cell receptor (beta chain). The data belong to a study of blood T cell repertoires in COVID-19. Clones were sequenced by immunoSEQ multiplex PCR, and TCRdb holds only the in-frame ones, with some missing. The table records 100,000 to 150,000 clones, approximately 83% of them present only once. Germline assignment: CDR1 KGHSH and CDR2 LQKENI. V was shortened by 8 bases and J by 2 bases, with 12 bases between the two germline ends. The length of the CDR3 is 13 residues. The source is a man aged 35-49 years with active or convalescent COVID-19. The chain employs TRBV18 and TRBJ1-1, with D perhaps matching TRBD1 (6 bases). Sample: peripheral blood. Here the CDR3 DNA reads TGTGCCAGCCATAGACAGGCTAACACTGAAGCTTTCTTT. Translating it yields CASHRQANTEAFF.